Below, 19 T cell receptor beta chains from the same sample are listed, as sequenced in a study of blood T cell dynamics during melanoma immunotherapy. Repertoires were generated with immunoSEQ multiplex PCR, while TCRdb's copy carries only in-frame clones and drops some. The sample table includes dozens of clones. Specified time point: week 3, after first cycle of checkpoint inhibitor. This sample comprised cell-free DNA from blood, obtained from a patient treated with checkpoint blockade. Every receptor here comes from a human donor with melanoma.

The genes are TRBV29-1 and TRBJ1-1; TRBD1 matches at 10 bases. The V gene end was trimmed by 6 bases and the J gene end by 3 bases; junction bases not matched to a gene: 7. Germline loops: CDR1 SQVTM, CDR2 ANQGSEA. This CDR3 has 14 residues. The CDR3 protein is CSVPRGQGYTEAFF. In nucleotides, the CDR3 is TGCAGCGTCCCTCGGGGACAGGGGTACACTGAAGCTTTCTTT.

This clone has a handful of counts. The CDR3 DNA reads TGTGCCAGCAGCCCCACAGGGTACGAGCAGTACTTC. Translation: CASSPTGYEQYF. The chain is built from TRBV7-9 and TRBJ2-7, with D maybe TRBD1 (6 bases). The CDR3 covers 12 residues. The germline V and J ends were trimmed by 5 bases and 4 bases, with 9 bases remaining between them. The germline V gene has CDR1 SEHNR and CDR2 FQNEAQ (reference sequence). The full variable domain, rest sourced from reference TRBV7-9 and TRBJ2-7, is DTGVSQNPRHKITKRGQNVTFRCDPISEHNRLYWYRQTLGQGPEFLTYFQNEAQLEKSRLLSDRFSAERPKGSFSTLEIQRTEQGDSAMYLCASSPTGYEQYFGPGTRLTVT.

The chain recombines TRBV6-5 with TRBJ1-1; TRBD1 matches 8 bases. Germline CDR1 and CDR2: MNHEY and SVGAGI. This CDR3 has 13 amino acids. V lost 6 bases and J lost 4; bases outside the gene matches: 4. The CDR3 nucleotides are TGTGCCAGCAGCCCCGGACAGGGCACTGAAGCTTTCTTT. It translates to CASSPGQGTEAFF.

The CDR3 loop reads CATGASANEQFF. The CDR3 DNA reads TGTGCCACCGGGGCCAGCGCGAATGAGCAGTTCTTC. The V call is TRBV9, the J call TRBJ2-1; D may be TRBD1 or TRBD2 (5 bases each). V lost 9 bases and J 7 bases, leaving 14 bases between the germline ends. The CDR3 is 12 amino acids. The germline V gene encodes CDR1 SGDLS and CDR2 YYNGEE.

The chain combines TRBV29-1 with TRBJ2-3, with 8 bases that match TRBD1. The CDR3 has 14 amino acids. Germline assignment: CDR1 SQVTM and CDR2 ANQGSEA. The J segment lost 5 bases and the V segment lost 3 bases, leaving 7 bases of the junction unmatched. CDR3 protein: CSVETGELIDTQYF. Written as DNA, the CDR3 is TGCAGCGTTGAGACAGGGGAATTAATAGATACGCAGTATTTT.

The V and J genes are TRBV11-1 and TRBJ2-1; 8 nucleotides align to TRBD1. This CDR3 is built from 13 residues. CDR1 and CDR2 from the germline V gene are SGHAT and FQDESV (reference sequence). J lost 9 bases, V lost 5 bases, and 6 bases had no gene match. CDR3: CASSRRQGTEQFF. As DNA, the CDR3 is TGTGCCAGCAGCAGAAGACAGGGGACTGAGCAGTTCTTC.

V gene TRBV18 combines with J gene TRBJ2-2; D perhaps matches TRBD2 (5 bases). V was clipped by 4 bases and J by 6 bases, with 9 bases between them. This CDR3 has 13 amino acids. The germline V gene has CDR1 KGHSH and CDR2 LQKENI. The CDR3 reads CASSQRVAGELFF. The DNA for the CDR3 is TGTGCCAGCTCACAGAGGGTGGCCGGGGAGCTGTTTTTT.

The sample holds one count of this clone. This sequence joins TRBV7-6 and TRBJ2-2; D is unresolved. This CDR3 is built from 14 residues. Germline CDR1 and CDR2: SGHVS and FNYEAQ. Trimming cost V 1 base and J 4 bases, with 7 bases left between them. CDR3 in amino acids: CASSLGSGTGELFF. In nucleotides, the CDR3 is TGTGCCAGCAGCTTAGGTTCTGGCACCGGGGAGCTGTTTTTT.

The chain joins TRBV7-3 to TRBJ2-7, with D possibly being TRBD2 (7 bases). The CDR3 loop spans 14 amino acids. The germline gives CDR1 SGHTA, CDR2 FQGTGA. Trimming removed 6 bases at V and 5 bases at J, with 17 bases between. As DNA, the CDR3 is TGTGCCAGCAGTCCTCACGGGGAGGGGGACGAGCAGTACTTC. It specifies CASSPHGEGDEQYF.

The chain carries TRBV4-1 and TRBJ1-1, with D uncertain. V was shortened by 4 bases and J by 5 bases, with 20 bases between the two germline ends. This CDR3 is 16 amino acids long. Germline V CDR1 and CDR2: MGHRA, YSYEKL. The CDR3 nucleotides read TGCGCCAGCAGCCCCCGTTTAGTCCGAGCGGGGACTGAAGCTTTCTTT. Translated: CASSPRLVRAGTEAFF.

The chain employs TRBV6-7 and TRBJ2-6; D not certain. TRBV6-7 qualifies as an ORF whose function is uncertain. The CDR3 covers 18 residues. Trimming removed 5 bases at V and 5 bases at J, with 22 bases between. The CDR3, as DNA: TGTGCCAGCAGTACAGTTGCGCGTTTACAAAGTCGGGCCAACGTCCTGACTTTC. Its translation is CASSTVARLQSRANVLTF.

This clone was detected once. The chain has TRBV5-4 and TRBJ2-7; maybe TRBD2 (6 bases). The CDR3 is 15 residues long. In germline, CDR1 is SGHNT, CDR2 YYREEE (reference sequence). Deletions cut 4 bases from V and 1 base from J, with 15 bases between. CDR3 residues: CASSQTGLFSYEQYF. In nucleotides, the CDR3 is TGTGCCAGCAGCCAGACGGGACTGTTTTCCTACGAGCAGTACTTC.

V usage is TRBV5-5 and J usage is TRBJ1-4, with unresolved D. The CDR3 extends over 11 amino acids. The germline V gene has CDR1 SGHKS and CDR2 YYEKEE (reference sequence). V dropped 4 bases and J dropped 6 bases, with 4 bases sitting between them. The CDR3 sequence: CASSPDEKLFF. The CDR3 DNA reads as TGTGCCAGCAGCCCTGATGAAAAACTGTTTTTT.

The CDR3 DNA reads TGTGCCAGCAGCTTCGACAGAGGCCCAGGGACCCAGTACTTC. Its protein is CASSFDRGPGTQYF. The chain links TRBV7-9 to TRBJ2-5, with D perhaps TRBD1 (5 bases). The CDR3 extends over 14 amino acids. The V gene lost 3 bases and the J gene lost 7 bases, with 15 bases spanning the gap. Germline V gives CDR1 SEHNR, CDR2 FQNEAQ (reference sequence). The variable domain in full, completed from reference TRBV7-9 and TRBJ2-5, reads DTGVSQNPRHKITKRGQNVTFRCDPISEHNRLYWYRQTLGQGPEFLTYFQNEAQLEKSRLLSDRFSAERPKGSFSTLEIQRTEQGDSAMYLCASSFDRGPGTQYFGPGTRLLVL.

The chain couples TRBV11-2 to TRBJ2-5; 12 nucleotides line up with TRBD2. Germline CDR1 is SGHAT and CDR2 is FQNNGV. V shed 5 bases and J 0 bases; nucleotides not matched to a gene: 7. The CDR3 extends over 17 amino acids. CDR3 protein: CASSLASGGVDQETQYF. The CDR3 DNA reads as TGTGCCAGCAGCCTAGCTAGCGGGGGGGTTGACCAAGAGACCCAGTACTTC.

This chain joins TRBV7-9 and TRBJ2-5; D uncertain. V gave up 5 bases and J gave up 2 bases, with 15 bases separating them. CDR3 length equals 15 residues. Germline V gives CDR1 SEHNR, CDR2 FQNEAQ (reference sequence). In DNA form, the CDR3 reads TGTGCCAGCAGCGGACCCCCGGGCGGACAAGAGACCCAGTACTTC. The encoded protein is CASSGPPGGQETQYF.

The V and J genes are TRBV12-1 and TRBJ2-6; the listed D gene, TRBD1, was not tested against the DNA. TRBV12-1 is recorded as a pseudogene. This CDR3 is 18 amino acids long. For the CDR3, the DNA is TGTGCCAGCAGCCTGGAAGATGTAGGACAAAGTCGGGCCAACGTCCTGACTTTC. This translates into CASSLEDVGQSRANVLTF.

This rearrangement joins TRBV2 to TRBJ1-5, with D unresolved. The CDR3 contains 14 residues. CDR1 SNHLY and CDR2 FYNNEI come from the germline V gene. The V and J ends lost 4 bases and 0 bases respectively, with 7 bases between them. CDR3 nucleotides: TGTGCCAGCAGTGCGGCAGGTAGCAATCAGCCCCAGCATTTT. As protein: CASSAAGSNQPQHF.

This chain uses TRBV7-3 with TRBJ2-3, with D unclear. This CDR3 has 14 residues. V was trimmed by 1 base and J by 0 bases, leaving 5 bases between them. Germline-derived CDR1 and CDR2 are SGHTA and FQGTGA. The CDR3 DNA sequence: TGTGCCAGCAGCTTAAGCCGTAGCACAGATACGCAGTATTTT. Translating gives CASSLSRSTDTQYF.